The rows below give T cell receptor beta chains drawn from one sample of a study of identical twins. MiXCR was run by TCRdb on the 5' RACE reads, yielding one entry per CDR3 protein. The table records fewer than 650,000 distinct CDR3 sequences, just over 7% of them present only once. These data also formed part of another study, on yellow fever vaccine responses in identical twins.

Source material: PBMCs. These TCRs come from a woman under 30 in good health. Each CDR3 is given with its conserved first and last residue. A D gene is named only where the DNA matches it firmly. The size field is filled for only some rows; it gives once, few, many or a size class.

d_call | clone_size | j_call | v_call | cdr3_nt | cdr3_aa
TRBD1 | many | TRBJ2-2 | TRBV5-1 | TGCGCCAGCAGCACCAGACAGGGGTTAAGCACCGGGGAGCTGTTTTTT | CASSTRQGLSTGELFF
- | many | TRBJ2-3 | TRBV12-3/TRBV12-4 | TGTGCCAGCAGTCCCCGCCGGGGGCCAAGCACAGATACGCAGTATTTT | CASSPRRGPSTDTQYF
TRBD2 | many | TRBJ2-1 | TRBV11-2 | TGTGCCAGCAGCTTAGGGAGGGCTAGCGGGCCCTACAATGAGCAGTTCTTC | CASSLGRASGPYNEQFF
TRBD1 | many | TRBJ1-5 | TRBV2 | TGTGCCAGCCAGGGGGAGGGTAGCAATCAGCCCCAGCATTTT | CASQGEGSNQPQHF
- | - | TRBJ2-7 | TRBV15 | TGTGCCACCAGCAGTGCGGGACTTTCCTACGAGCAGTACTTC | CATSSAGLSYEQYF
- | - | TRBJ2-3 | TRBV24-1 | TGTGCCACCAGTGATCTGGGGCGCACAGATACGCAGTATTTT | CATSDLGRTDTQYF
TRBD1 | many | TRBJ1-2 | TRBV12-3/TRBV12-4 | TGTGCCAGCAGCTCACAACAGGGGGCGCGGATGGGTGGCTACACCTTC | CASSSQQGARMGGYTF
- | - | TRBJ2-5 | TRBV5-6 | TGTGCCAGCAGCTTGGGGATCGGACAGAGCCGCCAAGAGACCCAGTACTTC | CASSLGIGQSRQETQYF
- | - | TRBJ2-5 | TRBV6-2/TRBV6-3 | TGTGCCAGCGGACCCGGATTAGCTACACCGGAGACCCAGTACTTC | CASGPGLATPETQYF
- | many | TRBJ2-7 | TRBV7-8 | TGTGCCAGCAGCTTAGTTGTAGGCACCTACGAGCAGTACTTC | CASSLVVGTYEQYF
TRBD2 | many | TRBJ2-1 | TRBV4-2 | TGTGCCAGCAGCCAAGAATCTGGGACTAGCAAGATCGATGAGCAGTTCTTC | CASSQESGTSKIDEQFF
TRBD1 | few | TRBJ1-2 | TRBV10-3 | TGTGCCATCAGTGGCCAGGACAGGGCATACGGCTACACCTTC | CAISGQDRAYGYTF
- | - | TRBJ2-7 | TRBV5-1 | TGCGCCAGCAGGGGGGCAGGGAGTTTCCACGAGCAGTACTTC | CASRGAGSFHEQYF
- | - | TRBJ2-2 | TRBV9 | TGTGCCAGCAGCGTAGGAGGGGGGGCCCGTGACACCGGGGAGCTGTTTTTT | CASSVGGGARDTGELFF
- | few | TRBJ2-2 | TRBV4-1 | TGCGCCAGCAGCCAAGAGGGGGCGTCCTTAGCGCCCAGACGTACCGGGGAGCTGTTTTTT | CASSQEGASLAPRRTGELFF
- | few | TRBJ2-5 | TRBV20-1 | TGCAGTGCTAGCGCCACTGGTATCCTTAGCGCCCAAGAGACCCAGTACTTC | CSASATGILSAQETQYF
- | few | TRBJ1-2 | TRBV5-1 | TGCGCCAGCATGCGAGGGGTGGAAGACTATGGCTACACCTTC | CASMRGVEDYGYTF
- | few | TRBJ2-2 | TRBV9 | TGTGCCAGCAGCCCCGCGGACGGGGAGCTGTTTTTT | CASSPADGELFF
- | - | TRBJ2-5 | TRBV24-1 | TGTGCCACCAGTGATCCCGACAGTCAAGAGACCCAGTACTTC | CATSDPDSQETQYF
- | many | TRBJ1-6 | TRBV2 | TGTGCCAGCAGGGAATTCGGCTCCTATAATTCACCCCTCCACTTT | CASREFGSYNSPLHF